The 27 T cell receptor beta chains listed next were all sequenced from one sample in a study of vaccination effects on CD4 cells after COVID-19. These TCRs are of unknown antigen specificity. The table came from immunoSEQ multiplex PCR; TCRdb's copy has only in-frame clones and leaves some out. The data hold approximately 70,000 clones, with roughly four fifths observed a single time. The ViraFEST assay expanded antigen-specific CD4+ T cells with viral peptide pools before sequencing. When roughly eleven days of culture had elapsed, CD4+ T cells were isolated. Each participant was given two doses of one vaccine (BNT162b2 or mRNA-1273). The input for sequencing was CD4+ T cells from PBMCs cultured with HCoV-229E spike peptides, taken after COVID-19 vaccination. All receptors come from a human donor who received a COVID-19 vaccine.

This CDR3 reads CASREGPGNTGELFF. DNA for the CDR3: TGTGCCAGCAGGGAGGGACCGGGTAACACCGGGGAGCTGTTTTTT. This chain joins TRBV6-5 and TRBJ2-2, with TRBD2 as a possible D gene (6 bases). Trimming left V 6 bases short and J 2 bases short, with 13 bases between. The CDR3 has 15 residues. In germline, CDR1 is MNHEY, CDR2 SVGAGI.

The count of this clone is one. DNA of the CDR3: TGTGCCAGGGGCCACGGACAGATGAGCAATCAGCCCCAGCATTTT. Its protein is CARGHGQMSNQPQHF. The chain recombines TRBV10-3 with TRBJ1-5; TRBD1 might be the D (6 bases). CDR3 length: 15 residues. Trimming pared 10 bases from V and 1 base from J, leaving 17 bases between. Per the germline V gene, CDR1 is ENHRY and CDR2 is SYGVKD.

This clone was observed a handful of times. This CDR3 is CASSHPRGLALSSYNEQFF. The CDR3 DNA sequence: TGCGCCAGCAGCCATCCCCGGGGACTAGCACTGAGCTCCTACAATGAGCAGTTCTTC. The rearrangement links TRBV4-1 to TRBJ2-1; TRBD2 matches 9 bases. Per germline, CDR1 MGHRA and CDR2 YSYEKL. The CDR3 totals 19 residues. V gave up 3 bases and J gave up 0 bases; unmatched junction bases: 12.

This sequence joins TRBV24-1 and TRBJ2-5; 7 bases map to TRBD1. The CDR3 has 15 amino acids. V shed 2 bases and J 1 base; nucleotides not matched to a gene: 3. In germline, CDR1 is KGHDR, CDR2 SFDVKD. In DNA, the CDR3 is TGTGCCACCAGTGATTCGGACAGGACCCAAGAGACCCAGTACTTC. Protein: CATSDSDRTQETQYF.

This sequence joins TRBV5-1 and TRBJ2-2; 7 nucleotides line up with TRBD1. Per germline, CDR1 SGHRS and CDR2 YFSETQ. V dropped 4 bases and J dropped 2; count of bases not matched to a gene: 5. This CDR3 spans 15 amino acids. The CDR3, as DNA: TGCGCCAGCAGCCAGGGACAGATAAACACCGGGGAGCTGTTTTTT. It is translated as CASSQGQINTGELFF.

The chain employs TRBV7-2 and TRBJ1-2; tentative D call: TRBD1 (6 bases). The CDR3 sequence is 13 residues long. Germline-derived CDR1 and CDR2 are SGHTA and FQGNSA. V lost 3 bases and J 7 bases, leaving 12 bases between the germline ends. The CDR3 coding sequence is TGTGCCAGCAGCTTTTGGGGGGCGCGTGGCTACACCTTC. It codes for CASSFWGARGYTF.

CDR3 sequence: CASSSSGGRNTGELFF. The CDR3 DNA sequence: TGTGCCAGCAGCTCAAGCGGGGGCCGGAACACCGGGGAGCTGTTTTTT. The chain links TRBV5-5 to TRBJ2-2; 8 bases fit TRBD2. Germline lookup yields CDR1 SGHKS and CDR2 YYEKEE (reference sequence). The V and J ends lost 3 bases and 1 base, in that order; junction bases with no gene match: 5. This CDR3 contains 16 residues.

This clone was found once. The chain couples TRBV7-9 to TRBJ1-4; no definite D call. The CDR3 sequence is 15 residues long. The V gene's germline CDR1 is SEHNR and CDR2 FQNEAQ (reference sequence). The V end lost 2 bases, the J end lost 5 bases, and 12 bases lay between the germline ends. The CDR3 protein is CASSLFSSLNEKLFF. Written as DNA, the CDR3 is TGTGCCAGCAGCTTATTTTCCAGCCTGAATGAAAAACTGTTTTTT.

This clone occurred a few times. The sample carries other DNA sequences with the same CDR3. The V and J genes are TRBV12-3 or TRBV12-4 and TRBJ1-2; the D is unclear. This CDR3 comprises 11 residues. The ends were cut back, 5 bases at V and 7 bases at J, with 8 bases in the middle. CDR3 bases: TGTGCCAGCAGTCGCGGGGTTGGCTACACCTTC. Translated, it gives CASSRGVGYTF.

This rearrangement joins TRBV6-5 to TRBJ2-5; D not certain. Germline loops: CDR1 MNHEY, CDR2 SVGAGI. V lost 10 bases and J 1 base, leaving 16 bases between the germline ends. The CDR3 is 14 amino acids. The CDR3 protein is CATVPRQRQETQYF. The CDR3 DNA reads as TGTGCCACGGTCCCCCGCCAGCGCCAAGAGACCCAGTACTTC.

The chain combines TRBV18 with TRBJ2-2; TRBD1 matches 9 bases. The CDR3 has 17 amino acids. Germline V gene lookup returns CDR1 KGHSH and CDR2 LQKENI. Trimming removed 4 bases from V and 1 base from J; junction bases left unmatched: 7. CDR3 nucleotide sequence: TGTGCCAGCTCACGCGTGGGACAGGGACAGAACACCGGGGAGCTGTTTTTT. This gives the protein CASSRVGQGQNTGELFF.

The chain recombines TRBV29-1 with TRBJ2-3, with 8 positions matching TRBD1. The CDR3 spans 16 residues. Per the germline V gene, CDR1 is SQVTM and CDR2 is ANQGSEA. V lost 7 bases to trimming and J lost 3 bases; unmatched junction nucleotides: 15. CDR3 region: CSGRGRTGRSTDTQYF. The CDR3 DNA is TGCAGCGGAAGGGGGAGGACAGGGAGGAGTACAGATACGCAGTATTTT.

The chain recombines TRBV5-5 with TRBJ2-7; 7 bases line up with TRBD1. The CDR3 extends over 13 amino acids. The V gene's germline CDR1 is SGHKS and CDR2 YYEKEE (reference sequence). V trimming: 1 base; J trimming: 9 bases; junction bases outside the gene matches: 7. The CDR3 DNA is TGTGCCAGCAGCTTGACAGGGGAAGGTCGGCAGTACGTC. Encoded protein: CASSLTGEGRQYV.

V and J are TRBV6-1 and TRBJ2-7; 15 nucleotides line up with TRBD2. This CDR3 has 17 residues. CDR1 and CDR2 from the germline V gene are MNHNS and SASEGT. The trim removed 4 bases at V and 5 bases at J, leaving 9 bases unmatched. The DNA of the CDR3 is TGTGCCAGCAGTGCCTCGGGACTAGCGGGGGGTAGGGACGAGCAGTACGTC. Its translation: CASSASGLAGGRDEQYV.

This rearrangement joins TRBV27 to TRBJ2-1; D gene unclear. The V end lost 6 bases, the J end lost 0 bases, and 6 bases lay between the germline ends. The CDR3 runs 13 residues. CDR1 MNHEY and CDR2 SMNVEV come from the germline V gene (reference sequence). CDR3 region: CASRANSYNEQFF. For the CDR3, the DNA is TGTGCCAGCAGAGCTAACTCCTACAATGAGCAGTTCTTC.

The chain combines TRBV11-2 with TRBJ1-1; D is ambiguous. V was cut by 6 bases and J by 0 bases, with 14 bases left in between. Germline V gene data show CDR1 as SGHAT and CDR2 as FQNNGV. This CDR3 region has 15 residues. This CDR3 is CASSVARIMNTEAFF. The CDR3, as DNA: TGTGCCAGCAGTGTGGCGAGAATCATGAACACTGAAGCTTTCTTT.

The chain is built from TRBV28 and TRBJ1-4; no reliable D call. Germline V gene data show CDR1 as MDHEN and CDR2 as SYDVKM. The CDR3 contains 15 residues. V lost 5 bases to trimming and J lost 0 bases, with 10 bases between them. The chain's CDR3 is CASSLSGTTNEKLFF. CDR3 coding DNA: TGTGCCAGCAGTCTCTCCGGGACAACTAATGAAAAACTGTTTTTT.

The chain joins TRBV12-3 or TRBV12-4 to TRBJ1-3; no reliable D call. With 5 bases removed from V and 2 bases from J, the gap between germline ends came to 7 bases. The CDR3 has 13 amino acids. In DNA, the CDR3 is TGTGCCAGCAGTCAAACAGCTGGAAACACCATATATTTT. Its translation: CASSQTAGNTIYF.

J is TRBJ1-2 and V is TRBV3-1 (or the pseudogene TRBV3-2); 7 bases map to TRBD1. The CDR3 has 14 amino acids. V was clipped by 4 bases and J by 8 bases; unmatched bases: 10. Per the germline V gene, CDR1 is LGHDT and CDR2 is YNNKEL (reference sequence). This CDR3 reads CASSPPSDRDGYTF. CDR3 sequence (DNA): TGTGCCAGCAGCCCCCCTTCCGACAGGGACGGCTACACCTTC.

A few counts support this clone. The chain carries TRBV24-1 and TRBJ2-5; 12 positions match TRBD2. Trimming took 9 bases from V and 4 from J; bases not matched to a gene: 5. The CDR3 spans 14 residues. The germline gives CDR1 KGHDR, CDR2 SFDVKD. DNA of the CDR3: TGTGCCACCGCTAGCGGGGGGGCCTTAGAGACCCAGTACTTC. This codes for CATASGGALETQYF.

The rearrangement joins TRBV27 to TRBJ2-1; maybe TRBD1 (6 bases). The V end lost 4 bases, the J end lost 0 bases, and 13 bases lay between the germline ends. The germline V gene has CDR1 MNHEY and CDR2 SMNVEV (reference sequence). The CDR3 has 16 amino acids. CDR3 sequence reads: CASSSWTASSYNEQFF. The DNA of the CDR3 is TGTGCCAGCAGTTCGTGGACAGCGAGCTCCTACAATGAGCAGTTCTTC.

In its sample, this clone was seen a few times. The CDR3 protein is CASSLGQVSYEQYV. Here the CDR3 DNA reads TGTGCCAGCAGCTTGGGGCAGGTCTCCTACGAGCAGTACGTC. The V call is TRBV7-8, the J call TRBJ2-7; D is possibly TRBD1 (5 bases). Germline-derived CDR1 and CDR2 are SGHVS and FQNEAQ. V lost 3 bases, J lost 0 bases, and 9 bases lay in between. There are 14 residues in the CDR3.

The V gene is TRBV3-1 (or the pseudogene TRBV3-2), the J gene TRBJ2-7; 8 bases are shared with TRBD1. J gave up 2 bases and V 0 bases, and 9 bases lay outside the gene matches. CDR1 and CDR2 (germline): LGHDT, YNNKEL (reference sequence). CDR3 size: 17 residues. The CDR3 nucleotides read TGTGCCAGCAGCCAAGATCACGTGACAGGGGTCCCCTACGAGCAGTACGTC. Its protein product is CASSQDHVTGVPYEQYV.

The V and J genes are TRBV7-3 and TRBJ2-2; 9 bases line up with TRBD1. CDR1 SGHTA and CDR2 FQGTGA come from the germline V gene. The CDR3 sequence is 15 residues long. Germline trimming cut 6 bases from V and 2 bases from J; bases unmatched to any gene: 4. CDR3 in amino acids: CASRKGQGNTGELFF. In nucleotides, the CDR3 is TGTGCCAGCAGGAAGGGACAGGGTAACACCGGGGAGCTGTTTTTT.

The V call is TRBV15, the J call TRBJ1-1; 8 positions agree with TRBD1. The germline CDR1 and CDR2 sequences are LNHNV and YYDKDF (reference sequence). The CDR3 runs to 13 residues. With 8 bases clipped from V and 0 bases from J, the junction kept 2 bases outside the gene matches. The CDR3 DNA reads TGTGCCACCGGACAGGGAATGAACACTGAAGCTTTCTTT. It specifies CATGQGMNTEAFF.

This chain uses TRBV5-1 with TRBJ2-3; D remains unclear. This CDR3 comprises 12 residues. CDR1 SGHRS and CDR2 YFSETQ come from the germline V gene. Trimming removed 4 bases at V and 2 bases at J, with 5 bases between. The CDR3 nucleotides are TGCGCCAGCAGCGAAAACACAGATACGCAGTATTTT. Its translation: CASSENTDTQYF.

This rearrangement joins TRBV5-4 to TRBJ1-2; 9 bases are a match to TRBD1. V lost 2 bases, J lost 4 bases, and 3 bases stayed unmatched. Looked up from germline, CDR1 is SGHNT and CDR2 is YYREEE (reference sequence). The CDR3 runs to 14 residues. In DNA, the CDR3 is TGTGCCAGCAGCTTAACAGGGGGCGGCTATGGCTACACCTTC. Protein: CASSLTGGGYGYTF.